Listed below are T cell receptor beta chains from one sample, sequenced in a study of T cell repertoires in cytomegalovirus infection. What these receptors recognize is not known. TCRdb reanalysed the reads using MiXCR and keeps one entry per CDR3 protein. Among approximately 1,000,000 distinct CDR3 sequences listed, under 40% were seen once. The material sequenced was cultured CD8+ T cells from PBMCs, taken from culture after CMV antigen stimulation. All receptors derive from a human donor in good health (CMV status not recorded). Some clones in this sample may be carry-over from other donors' samples. The CDR3 runs from the conserved cysteine through the conserved F or W. Fields, in order: CDR3 DNA, CDR3 protein, J gene, V gene, D gene, clone size. The D gene is left open where the match is weak. Clone size is not always given. Where it is, it says once, few, many or a class for expanded clones.

CDR3 DNA: TGTGCCAGCAGCTTAGACAGGGGGCAAGAGCAGTACTTC
CDR3 protein: CASSLDRGQEQYF
J gene: TRBJ2-7
V gene: TRBV7-9
D gene: TRBD1
clone size: few

CDR3 DNA: TGCAGCGTTGATGGTCCGGGCTGGGGGTATGGCTACACCTTC
CDR3 protein: CSVDGPGWGYGYTF
J gene: TRBJ1-2
V gene: TRBV29-1
D gene: .
clone size: .

CDR3 DNA: TGTGCCAGCAGCTTAGGCGGGGAGGGAAACACTGAAGCTTTCTTT
CDR3 protein: CASSLGGEGNTEAFF
J gene: TRBJ1-1
V gene: TRBV7-6
D gene: .
clone size: .

CDR3 DNA: TGTGCCAGCAGTTACCTGCGGGGGCCCCAGCATTTT
CDR3 protein: CASSYLRGPQHF
J gene: TRBJ1-5
V gene: TRBV6-5
D gene: .
clone size: .

CDR3 DNA: TGTGCCAGCAGTTACTCGGCAGCAACAAACACTGAAGCTTTCTTT
CDR3 protein: CASSYSAATNTEAFF
J gene: TRBJ1-1
V gene: TRBV6-5
D gene: .
clone size: many

CDR3 DNA: TGTGCCACCAGCAGAGATCCGCGAGACCCTAACACTGAAGCTTTCTTT
CDR3 protein: CATSRDPRDPNTEAFF
J gene: TRBJ1-1
V gene: TRBV15
D gene: .
clone size: .

CDR3 DNA: TGCGCCAGCAGCCCAATTGGAGTTAGCGGGGGGGCCGATGAGCAGTTCTTC
CDR3 protein: CASSPIGVSGGADEQFF
J gene: TRBJ2-1
V gene: TRBV4-1
D gene: TRBD2
clone size: few

CDR3 DNA: TGTGCCAGCAGCTTGGATCGCCCTAATGAAAAACTGTTTTTT
CDR3 protein: CASSLDRPNEKLFF
J gene: TRBJ1-4
V gene: TRBV5-6
D gene: .
clone size: .

CDR3 DNA: TGTGCCAGCAAGCCTCAGGGGACCCTTCAGCCCCAGCATTTT
CDR3 protein: CASKPQGTLQPQHF
J gene: TRBJ1-5
V gene: TRBV6-5
D gene: .
clone size: few

CDR3 DNA: TGTGCCAGCAGCCCCTACCTCCAGGGCCACTATGGCTACACCTTC
CDR3 protein: CASSPYLQGHYGYTF
J gene: TRBJ1-2
V gene: TRBV5-4
D gene: .
clone size: few

CDR3 DNA: TGTGCCACCAGCAGAGTAAGACGTAGCTCCTACAATGAGCAGTTCTTC
CDR3 protein: CATSRVRRSSYNEQFF
J gene: TRBJ2-1
V gene: TRBV15
D gene: .
clone size: many

CDR3 DNA: TGTGCCAGCAGCCCGGGACTTTCAGATACGCAGTATTTT
CDR3 protein: CASSPGLSDTQYF
J gene: TRBJ2-3
V gene: TRBV7-2
D gene: .
clone size: many

CDR3 DNA: TGTGCCACCAGCAGAGATTCGGGACTAGCGGGCACCGGGGAGCTGTTTTTT
CDR3 protein: CATSRDSGLAGTGELFF
J gene: TRBJ2-2
V gene: TRBV15
D gene: TRBD2
clone size: .

CDR3 DNA: TGTGCCAGCATTGAAGGGGGGGACTATGGCTACACCTTC
CDR3 protein: CASIEGGDYGYTF
J gene: TRBJ1-2
V gene: TRBV28
D gene: .
clone size: few

CDR3 DNA: TGTGCCATCCGCACGTCTGGAAACACCATATATTTT
CDR3 protein: CAIRTSGNTIYF
J gene: TRBJ1-3
V gene: TRBV10-3
D gene: .
clone size: .

CDR3 DNA: TGTGCCAGCAGTTACTCGAAGGCCAGGGGGGACTATGGCTACACCTTC
CDR3 protein: CASSYSKARGDYGYTF
J gene: TRBJ1-2
V gene: TRBV6-2/TRBV6-3
D gene: TRBD1
clone size: .

CDR3 DNA: TGTGCCAGCAGCCACCCGCACGACCAAACAGATACGCAGTATTTT
CDR3 protein: CASSHPHDQTDTQYF
J gene: TRBJ2-3
V gene: TRBV12-3/TRBV12-4
D gene: .
clone size: few

CDR3 DNA: TGCGCCAGCAGCCCAACACCACCGGGACCTGGAAACACCATATATTTT
CDR3 protein: CASSPTPPGPGNTIYF
J gene: TRBJ1-3
V gene: TRBV4-1
D gene: .
clone size: .

CDR3 DNA: TGTGCCAGCAGCTTAGTCGGAGGGGAGGGAGAGACCCAGTACTTC
CDR3 protein: CASSLVGGEGETQYF
J gene: TRBJ2-5
V gene: TRBV7-9
D gene: TRBD2
clone size: .

CDR3 DNA: TGTGCCAGCAGCTTGGATGATAAGGGAAGATGGCCCGGGAATGAGCAGTTCTTC
CDR3 protein: CASSLDDKGRWPGNEQFF
J gene: TRBJ2-1
V gene: TRBV5-6
D gene: .
clone size: .

CDR3 DNA: TGTGCCAGCAGCTCGGGGGGGCTCGGCGGGGAGCTGTTTTTT
CDR3 protein: CASSSGGLGGELFF
J gene: TRBJ2-2
V gene: TRBV7-9
D gene: TRBD2
clone size: few

CDR3 DNA: TGTGCCAGCAGTGAACGCAGACAGGGGAATGATGGCTACACCTTC
CDR3 protein: CASSERRQGNDGYTF
J gene: TRBJ1-2
V gene: TRBV25-1
D gene: TRBD1
clone size: many

CDR3 DNA: TGTGCCAGCAGACTCGAGGGGCACATTCAGTACTTC
CDR3 protein: CASRLEGHIQYF
J gene: TRBJ2-4
V gene: TRBV12-3/TRBV12-4
D gene: .
clone size: few

CDR3 DNA: TGTGCCAGCAGTGAAAGAGGGACTGAAACCGGGGAGCTGTTTTTT
CDR3 protein: CASSERGTETGELFF
J gene: TRBJ2-2
V gene: TRBV2
D gene: .
clone size: .